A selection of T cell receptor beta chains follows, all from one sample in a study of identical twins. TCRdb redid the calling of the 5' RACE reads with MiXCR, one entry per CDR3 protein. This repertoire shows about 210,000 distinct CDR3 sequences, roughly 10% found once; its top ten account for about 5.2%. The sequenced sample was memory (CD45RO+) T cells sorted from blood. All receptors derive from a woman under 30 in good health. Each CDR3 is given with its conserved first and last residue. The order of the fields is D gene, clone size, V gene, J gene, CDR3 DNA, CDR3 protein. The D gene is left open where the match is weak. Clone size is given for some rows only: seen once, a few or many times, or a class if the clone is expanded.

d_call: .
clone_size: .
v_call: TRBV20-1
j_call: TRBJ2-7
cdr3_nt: TGCAGTGCTGTACCTGGGGCGGCCCTCTACGAGCAGTACTTC
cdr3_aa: CSAVPGAALYEQYF

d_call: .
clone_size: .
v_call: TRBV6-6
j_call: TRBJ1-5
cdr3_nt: TGTGCCAGCAGCTCCAGGGGTGTGAAGCCCCAGCATTTT
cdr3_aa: CASSSRGVKPQHF

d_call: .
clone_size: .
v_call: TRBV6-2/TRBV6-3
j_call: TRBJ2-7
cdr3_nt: TGTGCCAGCAGGAGAGTGAACGAGCAGTACTTC
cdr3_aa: CASRRVNEQYF

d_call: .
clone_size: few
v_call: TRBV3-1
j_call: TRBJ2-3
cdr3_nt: TGTGCCAGCAGCCAGGGACTTACCACCGTGAATACGCAGTATTTT
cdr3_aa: CASSQGLTTVNTQYF

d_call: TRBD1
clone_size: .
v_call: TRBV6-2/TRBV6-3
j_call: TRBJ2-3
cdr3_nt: TGTGCCAGCAGTTTAGGGGGCCCTGATACGCAGTATTTT
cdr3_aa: CASSLGGPDTQYF

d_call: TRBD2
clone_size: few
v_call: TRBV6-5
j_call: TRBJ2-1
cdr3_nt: TGTGCCAGCAGTTACACATGGACTAGCGGGGTATACAATGAGCAGTTCTTC
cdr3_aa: CASSYTWTSGVYNEQFF

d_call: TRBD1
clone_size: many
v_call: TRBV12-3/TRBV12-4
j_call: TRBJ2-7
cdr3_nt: TGTGCCAGCAGTCTAGGGACAGGTTTCTACGAGCAGTACTTC
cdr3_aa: CASSLGTGFYEQYF

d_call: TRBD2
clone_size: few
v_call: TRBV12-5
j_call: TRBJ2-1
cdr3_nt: TGTGCTAGTGGTTTGCGCCCGACTAGCGGGAGAACCACCTACAATGAGCAGTTCTTC
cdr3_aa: CASGLRPTSGRTTYNEQFF

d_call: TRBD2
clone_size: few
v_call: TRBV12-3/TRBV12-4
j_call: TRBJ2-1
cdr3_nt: TGTGCCAGCAGGTCGGGAGCGGGGGGGCAGTTCTTC
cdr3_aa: CASRSGAGGQFF

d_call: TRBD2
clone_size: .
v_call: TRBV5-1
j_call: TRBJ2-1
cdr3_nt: TGCGCCAGCAGCTTGCCCCTCGGCGGGAGCAGTAATGAGCAGTTCTTC
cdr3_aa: CASSLPLGGSSNEQFF

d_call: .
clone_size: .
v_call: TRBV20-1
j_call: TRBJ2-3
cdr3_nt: TGCAGTGCTCAGCGGACCACGCAGTATTTT
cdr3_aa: CSAQRTTQYF

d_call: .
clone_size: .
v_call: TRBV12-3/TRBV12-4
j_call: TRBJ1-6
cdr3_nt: TGTGCCAGCAGTTTAGCGGGAGGGTTAACGAGGACCCTCCACTTT
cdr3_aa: CASSLAGGLTRTLHF

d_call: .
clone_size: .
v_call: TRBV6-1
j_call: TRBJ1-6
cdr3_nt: TGTGCCAGCCTAGACAGGAGGTCCTATAATTCACCCCTCCACTTT
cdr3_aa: CASLDRRSYNSPLHF

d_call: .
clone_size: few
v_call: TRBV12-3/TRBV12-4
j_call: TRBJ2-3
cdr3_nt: TGTGCCAGCAGTTATCAAGGTGGCACAGATACGCAGTATTTT
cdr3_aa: CASSYQGGTDTQYF

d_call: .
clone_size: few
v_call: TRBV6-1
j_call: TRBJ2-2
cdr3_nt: TGTGCCAGCATCCACCGGGAGCCGAACACCGGGGAGCTGTTTTTT
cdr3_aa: CASIHREPNTGELFF

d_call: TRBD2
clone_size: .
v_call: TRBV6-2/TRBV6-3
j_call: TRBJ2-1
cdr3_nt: TGTGCCAGCAGCCTGACTATAGCGGGAGGGAATGAGCAGTTCTTC
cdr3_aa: CASSLTIAGGNEQFF

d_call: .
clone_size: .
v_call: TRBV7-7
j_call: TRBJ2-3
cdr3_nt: TGTGCCAGCAGCTTAGCCGGGACTCCAGATACGCAGTATTTT
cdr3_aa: CASSLAGTPDTQYF

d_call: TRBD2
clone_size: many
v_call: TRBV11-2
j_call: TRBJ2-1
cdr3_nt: TGTGCCAGCCGGAGACTAGCGGGAGTTGGTGAGCAGTTCTTC
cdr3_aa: CASRRLAGVGEQFF

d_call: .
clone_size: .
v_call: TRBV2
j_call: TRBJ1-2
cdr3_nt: TGTGCCAGCAGTGATGTTGAGGGATATCCCCCGACTGGCTACACCTTC
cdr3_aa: CASSDVEGYPPTGYTF

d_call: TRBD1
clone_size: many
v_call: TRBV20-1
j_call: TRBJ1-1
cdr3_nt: TGCAGTGCTTTACAGGGGGTGACTGAAGCTTTCTTT
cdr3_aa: CSALQGVTEAFF

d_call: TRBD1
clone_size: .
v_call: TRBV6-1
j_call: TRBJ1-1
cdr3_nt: TGTGCCAGCAGACGCGGACAGGGATCGAGGGACACTGAAGCTTTCTTT
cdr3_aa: CASRRGQGSRDTEAFF

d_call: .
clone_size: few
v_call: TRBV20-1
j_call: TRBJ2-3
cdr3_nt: TGCAGTGCTAAGGATCCGGGACACAGCACAGATACGCAGTATTTT
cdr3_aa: CSAKDPGHSTDTQYF

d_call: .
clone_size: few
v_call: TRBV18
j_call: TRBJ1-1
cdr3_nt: TGTGCCAGCTCACCACCATTGGGATTGACTGAAGCTTTCTTT
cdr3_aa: CASSPPLGLTEAFF

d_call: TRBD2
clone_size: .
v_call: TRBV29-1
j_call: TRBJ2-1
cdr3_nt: TGCAGCGTTAGGGAGGGGCCTACAAACAATGAGCAGTTCTTC
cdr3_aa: CSVREGPTNNEQFF

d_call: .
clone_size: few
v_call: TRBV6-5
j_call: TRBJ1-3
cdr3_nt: TGTGCCAGCAGTTACTCGAGTGGCAGCCGAAACACCATATATTTT
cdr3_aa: CASSYSSGSRNTIYF

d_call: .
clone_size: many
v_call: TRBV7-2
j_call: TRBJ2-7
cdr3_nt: TGTGCCAGCAGCTTAGAGCGTCGACTGCTTGGGTCGGGCGAGCAGTACTTC
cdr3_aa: CASSLERRLLGSGEQYF

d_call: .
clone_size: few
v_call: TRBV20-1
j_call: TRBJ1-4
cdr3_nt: TGCAGTGCTAGAGATACCCTTAATGAAAAACTGTTTTTT
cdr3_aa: CSARDTLNEKLFF

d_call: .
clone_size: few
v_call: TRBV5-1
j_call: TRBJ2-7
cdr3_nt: TGCGCCAGCAGCTGGGGGACCCAGGGGTTCGAGGAGCAGTACTTC
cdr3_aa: CASSWGTQGFEEQYF

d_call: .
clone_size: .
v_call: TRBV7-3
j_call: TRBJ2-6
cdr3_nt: TGTGCCAGCAGCTTACGGACAGCTGGGGCCAACGTCCTGACTTTC
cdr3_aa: CASSLRTAGANVLTF

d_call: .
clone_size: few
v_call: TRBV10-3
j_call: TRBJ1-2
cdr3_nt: TGTGCCATCGTGGGCGACGGGTCCGGTGGCTACACCTTC
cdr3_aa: CAIVGDGSGGYTF

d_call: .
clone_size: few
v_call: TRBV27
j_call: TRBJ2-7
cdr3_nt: TGTGCCAGCAGTTTACAGGGGAACTGGGGCTCCTACGAGCAGTACTTC
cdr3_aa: CASSLQGNWGSYEQYF

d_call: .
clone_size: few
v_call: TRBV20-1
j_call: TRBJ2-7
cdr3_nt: TGCAGTGCTGATTCTAGGAGCTCCTACGAGCAGTACTTC
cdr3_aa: CSADSRSSYEQYF

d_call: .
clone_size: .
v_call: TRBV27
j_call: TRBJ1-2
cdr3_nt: TGTGCCAGCAGTTTTTTTCCGGGGGACGGCTACACCTTC
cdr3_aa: CASSFFPGDGYTF

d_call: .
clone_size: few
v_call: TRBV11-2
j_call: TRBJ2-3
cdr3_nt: TGTGCCAGCAGCTTAGTAAGGACAGATACGCAGTATTTT
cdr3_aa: CASSLVRTDTQYF

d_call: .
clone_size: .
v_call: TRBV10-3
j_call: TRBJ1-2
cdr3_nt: TGTGCCATCAGTGATGGGTGGGGTCAGTCCTATGGCTACACCTTC
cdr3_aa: CAISDGWGQSYGYTF

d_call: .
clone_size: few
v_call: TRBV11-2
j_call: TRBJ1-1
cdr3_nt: TGTGCCAGCAGCCTTAACAGGTTAGAAGCTTTCTTT
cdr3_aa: CASSLNRLEAFF

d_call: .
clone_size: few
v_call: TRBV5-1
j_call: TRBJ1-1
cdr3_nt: TGCGCCAGCAGATTGACGGGACTCTGGGGCACTGAAGCTTTCTTT
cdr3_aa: CASRLTGLWGTEAFF

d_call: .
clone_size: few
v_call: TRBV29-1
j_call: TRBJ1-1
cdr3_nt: TGCAGCGTTAATGGACCCGGAATAAGAACCCTGAACACTGAAGCTTTCTTT
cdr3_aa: CSVNGPGIRTLNTEAFF

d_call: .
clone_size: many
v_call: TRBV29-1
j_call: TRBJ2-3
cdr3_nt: TGCAGCGTTACGGACGGAACAGATACGCAGTATTTT
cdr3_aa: CSVTDGTDTQYF

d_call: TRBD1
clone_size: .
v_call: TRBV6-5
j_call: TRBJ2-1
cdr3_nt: TGTGCCAGCAGTTACCAGGGGGCAAATGAGCAGTTCTTC
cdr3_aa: CASSYQGANEQFF

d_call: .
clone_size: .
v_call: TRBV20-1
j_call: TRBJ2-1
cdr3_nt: TGCAGTGCTAGGGGCCCCGCCAATGAGCAGTTCTTC
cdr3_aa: CSARGPANEQFF

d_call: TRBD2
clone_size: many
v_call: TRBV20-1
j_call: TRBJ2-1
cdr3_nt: TGCAGTGCTTCTGAGACTAGCGGGAGCTCCTACAATGAGCAGTTCTTC
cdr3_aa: CSASETSGSSYNEQFF

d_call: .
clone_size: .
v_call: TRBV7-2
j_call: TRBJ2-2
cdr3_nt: TGTGCCAGCAGCTTATTTAACGGAGGGGAGCTGTTTTTT
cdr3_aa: CASSLFNGGELFF

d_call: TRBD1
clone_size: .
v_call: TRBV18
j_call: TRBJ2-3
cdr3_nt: TGTGCCAGCTCACCACCGGGACAGGGGTCAGATACGCAGTATTTT
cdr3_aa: CASSPPGQGSDTQYF

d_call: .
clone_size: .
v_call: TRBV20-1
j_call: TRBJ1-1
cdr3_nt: TGCAGTGCTGGCGGTACTGGGGCAGGAGGCACTGAAGCTTTCTTT
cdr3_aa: CSAGGTGAGGTEAFF

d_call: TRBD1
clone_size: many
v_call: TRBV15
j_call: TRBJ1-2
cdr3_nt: TGTGCCACCAGCCACCGAATCACAGGGGGCGCATTACATGGCTACACCTTC
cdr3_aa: CATSHRITGGALHGYTF

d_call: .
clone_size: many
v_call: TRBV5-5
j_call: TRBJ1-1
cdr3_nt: TGTGCCAGCAGCTTAAGTATTACTGAAGCTTTCTTT
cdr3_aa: CASSLSITEAFF

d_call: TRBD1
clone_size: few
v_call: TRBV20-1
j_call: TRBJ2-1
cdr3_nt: TGCAGTGCCAAGGACAGGGGGCAAATTGAGCAGTTCTTC
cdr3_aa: CSAKDRGQIEQFF